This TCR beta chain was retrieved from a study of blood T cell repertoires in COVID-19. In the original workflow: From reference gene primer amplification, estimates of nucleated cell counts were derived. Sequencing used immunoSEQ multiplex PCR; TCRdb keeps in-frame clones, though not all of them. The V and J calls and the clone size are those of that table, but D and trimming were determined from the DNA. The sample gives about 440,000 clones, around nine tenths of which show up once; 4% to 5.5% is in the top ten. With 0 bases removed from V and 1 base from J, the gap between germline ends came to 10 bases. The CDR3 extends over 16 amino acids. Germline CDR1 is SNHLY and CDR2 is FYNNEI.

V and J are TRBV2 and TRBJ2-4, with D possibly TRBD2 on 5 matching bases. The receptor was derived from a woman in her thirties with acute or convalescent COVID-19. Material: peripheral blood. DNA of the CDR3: TGTGCCAGCAGTGAAGCGGCGGGTTCTGCCAAAAACATTCAGTACTTC. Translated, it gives CASSEAAGSAKNIQYF.